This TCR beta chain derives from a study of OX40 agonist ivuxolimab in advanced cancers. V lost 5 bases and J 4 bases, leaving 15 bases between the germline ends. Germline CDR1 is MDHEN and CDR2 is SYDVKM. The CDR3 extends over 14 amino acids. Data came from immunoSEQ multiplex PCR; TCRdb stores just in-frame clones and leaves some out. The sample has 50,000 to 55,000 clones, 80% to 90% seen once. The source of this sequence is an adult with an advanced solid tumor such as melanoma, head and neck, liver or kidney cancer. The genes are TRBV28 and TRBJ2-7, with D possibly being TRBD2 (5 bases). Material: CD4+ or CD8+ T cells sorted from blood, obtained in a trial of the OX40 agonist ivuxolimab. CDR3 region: CASSGGSGSYEQYF. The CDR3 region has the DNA TGTGCCAGCAGTGGCGGGTCAGGATCATACGAGCAGTACTTC.